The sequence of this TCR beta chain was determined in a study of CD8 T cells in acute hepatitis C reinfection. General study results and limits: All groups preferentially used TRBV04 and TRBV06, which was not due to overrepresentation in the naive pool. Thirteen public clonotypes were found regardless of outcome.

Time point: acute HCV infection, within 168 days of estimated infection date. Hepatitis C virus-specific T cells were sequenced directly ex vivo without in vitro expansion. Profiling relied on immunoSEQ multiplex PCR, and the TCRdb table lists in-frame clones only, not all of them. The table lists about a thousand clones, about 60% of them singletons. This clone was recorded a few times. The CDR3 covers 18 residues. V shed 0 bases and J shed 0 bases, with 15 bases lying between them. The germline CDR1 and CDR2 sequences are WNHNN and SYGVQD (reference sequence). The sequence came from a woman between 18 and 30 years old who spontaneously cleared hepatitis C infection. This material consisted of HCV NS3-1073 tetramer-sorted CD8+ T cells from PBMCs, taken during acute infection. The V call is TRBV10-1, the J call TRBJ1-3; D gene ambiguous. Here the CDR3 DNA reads TGCGCCAGCAGTGAGTCTCCCCAGAAACTCTACTCTGGAAACACCATATATTTT. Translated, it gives CASSESPQKLYSGNTIYF.